These 21 T cell receptor beta chains share one sample of origin, sequenced in a study of regulatory T cells in long-lasting Graves disease (dated by TCRdb to the early 2020s). Interpreted using the paper, the time point label stands for: newly diagnosed GD, antithyroid drugs for less than 3 months. For both TCR sequencing and RNA sequencing, RNA was extracted from PBMCs in TRIzol. The library relied on multiplex PCR. The instrument was an Illumina HiSeq 4000. To build TCR beta libraries, CDR3 regions were amplified by Arm-PCR using iRepertoire HTBI primers. Clones were called with MiXCR by TCRdb after fastp trimmed the public reads at Q25, and only in-frame beta chains were retained. Rows are unified per CDR3 protein, each entry keeping the most common DNA and genes. Within this sample are about 540,000 distinct CDR3 sequences, with roughly 14% of them counted one time only. More than 8.5% of the sample is in the top ten clones.

Separately, the same data were catalogued under a study of T cells in Graves' hyperthyroidism and ophthalmopathy.

The sample here was peripheral blood mononuclear cells (PBMCs), taken at new diagnosis, from a patient treated with antithyroid drugs. The receptors derive from a man aged 30 to 39 with Graves disease. Donor details come from another sample of the same person, matched by shared clones.

This clonotype was seen at least ten times. The rearrangement links TRBV25-1 to TRBJ2-5; 8 bases map to TRBD2. V lost 4 bases, J lost 5 bases, and 6 bases stayed unmatched. Germline CDR1 MGHDK, CDR2 SYGVNS. This CDR3 is built from 14 residues. CDR3 bases: TGTGCCAGCAGTGCCAGCGGGAGATGGGAGACCCAGTACTTC. Protein product: CASSASGRWETQYF.

The V call is TRBV4-1, the J call TRBJ2-4, with D maybe TRBD1 (6 bases). The ends were cut back, 4 bases at V and 1 base at J, with 14 bases in the middle. CDR3 length: 16 residues. Germline V gene data show CDR1 as MGHRA and CDR2 as YSYEKL. Here the CDR3 DNA reads TGCGCCAGCAGCCTCGGGACAACCGGGGCCAAAAACATTCAGTACTTC. Protein: CASSLGTTGAKNIQYF.

This clonotype was counted at least ten times. V is TRBV12-3 or TRBV12-4 and J is TRBJ2-3; 10 bases map to TRBD1. The trim removed 6 bases at V and 5 bases at J, leaving 5 bases unmatched. This CDR3 is 14 amino acids long. CDR3 nucleotide sequence: TGTGCCAGCAGCGACAGGGGGCTCGGAGATACGCAGTATTTT. Its translation is CASSDRGLGDTQYF.

A note on this clonotype: An end of the junction differs from the germline gene, which may be a read error. This rearrangement joins TRBV7-7 to TRBJ2-1; unclear D gene. There are 13 residues in the CDR3. CDR1 and CDR2 from the germline V gene are SSHAT and FNYEAQ (reference sequence). DNA for the CDR3: TGTGCTAGCAGCTTAGGTGGAGAGGAGACCCAGTTCTTC. Amino acid sequence: CASSLGGEETQFF.

In its sample, this clonotype was seen once. V is TRBV20-1 and J is TRBJ2-7; the D gene could be TRBD1 or TRBD2 (5 bases each). The germline V gene has CDR1 DFQATT and CDR2 SNEGSKA (reference sequence). This CDR3 comprises 14 residues. Trimming cost V 0 bases and J 4 bases, with 13 bases left between them. CDR3 DNA: TGCAGTGCTAGAGATCGCCGGGGCGGTTACGAGCAGTACTTC. This gives the protein CSARDRRGGYEQYF.

The sample holds many counts of this clonotype. This sequence joins TRBV5-1 and TRBJ2-3, with 10 bases identical to TRBD2. The trim removed 0 bases at V and 6 bases at J, leaving 4 bases unmatched. Germline V gene data show CDR1 as SGHRS and CDR2 as YFSETQ. CDR3 size: 15 residues. The CDR3 reads CASSLELAGPDTQYF. The CDR3, as DNA: TGCGCCAGCAGCTTGGAACTAGCGGGACCGGATACGCAGTATTTT.

Ten or more counts support this clonotype. J is TRBJ1-1 and V is TRBV7-9, with a possible D match to TRBD1 (6 bases). Germline V CDR1 and CDR2: SEHNR, FQNEAQ (reference sequence). The V and J ends lost 3 bases and 0 bases respectively, with 11 bases between them. There are 15 residues in the CDR3. The CDR3 reads CASSLVRGMNTEAFF. The CDR3 region has the DNA TGTGCCAGCAGCTTGGTCAGGGGCATGAACACTGAAGCTTTCTTT. The complete variable domain, with remaining parts taken from reference TRBV7-9 and TRBJ1-1, reads DTGVSQNPRHKITKRGQNVTFRCDPISEHNRLYWYRQTLGQGPEFLTYFQNEAQLEKSRLLSDRFSAERPKGSFSTLEIQRTEQGDSAMYLCASSLVRGMNTEAFFGQGTRLTVV.

Notes on this clonotype: With a much larger clone just one base away, this may be a read error. This chain links TRBV27 with TRBJ2-7, with D possibly called TRBD1 or TRBD2 (5 bases each). V lost 5 bases and J lost 5, with 19 bases in between. The germline CDR1 and CDR2 sequences are MNHEY and SMNVEV (reference sequence). There are 15 residues in the CDR3. CDR3 bases: TGTGCCAGCAGTATTAGGGGACGGGCTCTCAACGAGCAGTACTTC. Translating gives CASSIRGRALNEQYF.

This clonotype has ten or more counts. The chain is built from TRBV11-2 and TRBJ2-5; D perhaps matches TRBD1 (7 bases). This CDR3 is built from 12 residues. Germline CDR1 SGHAT, CDR2 FQNNGV. V lost 0 bases, J lost 9 bases, and 8 bases lay in between. CDR3: CASSLDRGAQYF. The DNA for the CDR3 is TGTGCCAGCAGCTTAGACAGGGGGGCCCAGTACTTC.

This clonotype occurred many times. V usage is TRBV11-2 and J usage is TRBJ1-2, with unresolved D. Looked up from germline, CDR1 is SGHAT and CDR2 is FQNNGV. The CDR3 has 12 residues. V lost 5 bases and J 6 bases, leaving 10 bases between the germline ends. CDR3 residues: CASSHGRHGYTF. CDR3 nucleotides: TGTGCCAGCAGCCACGGGAGGCATGGCTACACCTTC.

This clonotype was found a few times. The genes are TRBV5-1 and TRBJ2-7; D is tentatively TRBD1 or TRBD2 (5 bases each). V was pared by 7 bases and J by 3 bases, with 20 bases between. The CDR3 is 15 residues long. Germline-derived CDR1 and CDR2 are SGHRS and YFSETQ. CDR3 in DNA: TGCGCCAGCCGCCGCTCGAGAGGGGCCGGCTACGAGCAGTACTTC. Residues: CASRRSRGAGYEQYF.

A remark on this clonotype: A much larger clone differs from this one at a single base, so this may be a read error. This chain links TRBV6-2 or TRBV6-3 with TRBJ2-7; 9 bases are a match to TRBD1. Germline lookup yields CDR1 MNHEY and CDR2 SVGEGT. The CDR3 spans 20 residues. The V and J ends lost 8 bases and 6 bases, in that order; junction bases with no gene match: 29. The CDR3 loop reads CASPSPSRGQGWRRGCEQYF. CDR3 sequence (DNA): TGTGCCAGCCCAAGTCCCTCGCGAGGACAGGGGTGGAGGAGAGGCTGCGAGCAGTACTTC.

The table lists this clonotype with a few counts. This chain joins TRBV20-1 and TRBJ2-1, with 8 bases fitting TRBD2. J was trimmed by 4 bases and V by 5 bases; bases with no gene match: 7. The CDR3 loop spans 14 amino acids. CDR1 is DFQATT, CDR2 SNEGSKA, per germline (reference sequence). The CDR3 bases are TGCAGTGCTGCCACTAGCGGCAGATACAATGAGCAGTTCTTC. This sequence encodes CSAATSGRYNEQFF.

The chain combines TRBV5-6 with TRBJ1-4; D gene ambiguous. The V gene's germline CDR1 is SGHDT and CDR2 YYEEEE. The CDR3 loop spans 15 amino acids. V lost 4 bases to trimming and J lost 0 bases, with 10 bases between them. The CDR3 DNA follows: TGTGCCAGCAGCGCGGGCCTAGCAACTAATGAAAAACTGTTTTTT. It translates to CASSAGLATNEKLFF.

This clonotype has ten or more counts. The genes are TRBV5-1 and TRBJ2-3; a weak D match, TRBD1 (5 bases). This CDR3 comprises 16 residues. Germline-derived CDR1 and CDR2 are SGHRS and YFSETQ. The V gene lost 0 bases and the J gene lost 0 bases, with 11 bases spanning the gap. This CDR3 reads CASSLASAGSTDTQYF. In nucleotides, the CDR3 is TGCGCCAGCAGCTTGGCGTCGGCAGGGAGCACAGATACGCAGTATTTT. Looking up the rest from reference TRBV5-1 and TRBJ2-3 gives the full variable domain: KAGVTQTPRYLIKTRGQQVTLSCSPISGHRSVSWYQQTPGQGLQFLFEYFSETQRNKGNFPGRFSGRQFSNSRSEMNVSTLELGDSALYLCASSLASAGSTDTQYFGPGTRLTVL.

This clonotype was counted many times. The chain couples TRBV30 to TRBJ1-1; tentatively, D is TRBD1 (6 bases). This CDR3 contains 14 residues. Germline-derived CDR1 and CDR2 are GTSNPN and SVGIG (reference sequence). The CDR3 nucleotides read TGTGCTTTTGGAGCTTGGGGGCGAAACACTGAAGCTTTCTTT. This translates into CAFGAWGRNTEAFF.

This chain connects TRBV18 to TRBJ2-5, with D possibly TRBD1 on 6 matching bases. Trimming pared 3 bases from V and 1 base from J, leaving 12 bases between. The CDR3 is made up of 15 amino acids. Per the germline V gene, CDR1 is KGHSH and CDR2 is LQKENI. The CDR3 sequence: CASSPAGQSQETQYF. DNA of the CDR3: TGTGCCAGCTCACCGGCCGGACAGAGCCAAGAGACCCAGTACTTC.

This clonotype was seen repeatedly, ten times or more. V usage is TRBV7-2 and J usage is TRBJ2-3; TRBD2 might be the D (6 bases). V dropped 5 bases and J dropped 1 base, with 13 bases sitting between them. Per the germline V gene, CDR1 is SGHTA and CDR2 is FQGNSA. This CDR3 spans 15 amino acids. The CDR3 region has the DNA TGTGCCAGCAGCAGAGGTAGCGGAGGCACAGATACGCAGTATTTT. It encodes CASSRGSGGTDTQYF.

This clonotype was seen at least ten times. V and J are TRBV27 and TRBJ1-1; 8 bases fit TRBD1. Per the germline V gene, CDR1 is MNHEY and CDR2 is SMNVEV (reference sequence). CDR3 length: 15 residues. Losses at the gene ends were 5 bases for V and 1 base for J; bases not matched to a gene: 6. As DNA, the CDR3 is TGTGCCAGCAGTCCTTGGACAGGGAAGAACACTGAAGCTTTCTTT. Its translation is CASSPWTGKNTEAFF.

This clonotype has a count of ten or more. The V call is TRBV3-1, the J call TRBJ2-7; D uncertain. The V end was cut by 0 bases, the J end by 6 bases, with 6 bases between. CDR3 size: 12 residues. CDR1 LGHDT and CDR2 YNNKEL come from the germline V gene (reference sequence). In DNA form, the CDR3 reads TGTGCCAGCAGCCAAGATGGCTTCGAGCAGTACTTC. Translating it yields CASSQDGFEQYF.

Notes on this clonotype: A read error is possible here, since a much larger clone lies one base away. The chain links TRBV6-2 or TRBV6-3 to TRBJ1-4; D remains unclear. Germline V gene sequence: CDR1 MNHEY, CDR2 SVGEGT. The CDR3 runs 12 residues. CDR3 DNA: TGTGCCGGCAGTGAGTCGGCCGAAAAACTGTTTTTT. Its protein is CAGSESAEKLFF.